The 14 T cell receptor beta chains presented below share a single source sample, sequenced in a study of blood T cell repertoires in COVID-19. Sequencing used immunoSEQ multiplex PCR; TCRdb keeps in-frame clones, though not all of them. The sample consists of about 270,000 clones, 90% of them appearing once. What was sequenced was PBMCs or T cells enriched from blood (not recorded which). The receptors stem from a woman in her twenties or thirties with acute COVID-19.

This sequence joins TRBV5-4 and TRBJ2-7; a weak D match, TRBD2 (6 bases). CDR1 and CDR2 from the germline V gene are SGHNT and YYREEE (reference sequence). The CDR3 has 17 residues. Between the trimmed V and J ends, which lost 3 bases and 3 bases, there was a span of 22 bases. CDR3 DNA sequence: TGTGCCAGCAGCTCACCGCCCGGGACTTCGGGGTTCTACGAGCAGTACTTC. This codes for CASSSPPGTSGFYEQYF. Full variable domain (outside the CDR3, taken from reference TRBV5-4 and TRBJ2-7): ETGVTQSPTHLIKTRGQQVTLRCSSQSGHNTVSWYQQALGQGPQFIFQYYREEENGRGNFPPRFSGLQFPNYSSELNVNALELDDSALYLCASSSPPGTSGFYEQYFGPGTRLTVT.

This clone occurred once. This chain links TRBV30 with TRBJ1-3; a possible D gene is TRBD1 (6 bases). Germline V gene lookup returns CDR1 GTSNPN and CDR2 SVGIG (reference sequence). V lost 2 bases and J 2 bases, leaving 10 bases between the germline ends. This CDR3 comprises 14 residues. CDR3 region: CAWSPGTPGNTIYF. In DNA, the CDR3 is TGTGCCTGGAGTCCCGGGACACCTGGAAACACCATATATTTT.

CDR3 in amino acids: CASSEAVSGLEAFF. CDR3 bases: TGTGCCAGCAGTGAAGCGGTGTCAGGGCTTGAAGCTTTCTTT. V and J are TRBV2 and TRBJ1-1; D possibly corresponds to TRBD1 (5 bases). Trimming pared 0 bases from V and 7 bases from J, leaving 12 bases between. The CDR3 totals 14 residues. The germline gives CDR1 SNHLY, CDR2 FYNNEI.

This rearrangement joins TRBV28 to TRBJ2-2; D might be TRBD2 (6 bases). V shed 6 bases and J shed 6 bases, with 20 bases lying between them. The CDR3 spans 16 residues. CDR1 is MDHEN, CDR2 SYDVKM, per germline. The CDR3 region is CASSRSGGGLPGELFF. The CDR3, as DNA: TGTGCCAGCAGCCGAAGTGGGGGAGGCCTCCCCGGGGAGCTGTTTTTT. The variable domain in full, with the rest retrieved from reference TRBV28 and TRBJ2-2, is DVKVTQSSRYLVKRTGEKVFLECVQDMDHENMFWYRQDPGLGLRLIYFSYDVKMKEKGDIPEGYSVSREKKERFSLILESASTNQTSMYLCASSRSGGGLPGELFFGEGSRLTVL.

J is TRBJ1-4 and V is TRBV6-1, with 7 bases matching TRBD1. The CDR3 length is 14 residues. Looked up from germline, CDR1 is MNHNS and CDR2 is SASEGT. The ends lost 3 bases at V and 5 bases at J; junction bases unmatched: 3. As DNA, the CDR3 is TGTGCCAGCAGTGAGGACAGGACGAATGAAAAACTGTTTTTT. Protein product: CASSEDRTNEKLFF.

This clone was picked up one time. The chain is built from TRBV19 and TRBJ2-1; D gene ambiguous. With 1 base removed from V and 6 bases from J, the gap between germline ends came to 7 bases. The CDR3 is made up of 13 amino acids. The germline gives CDR1 LNHDA, CDR2 SQIVND (reference sequence). The CDR3 loop is CASSIAHGNEQFF. The CDR3 coding sequence is TGTGCCAGTAGTATAGCCCACGGCAATGAGCAGTTCTTC. The full variable domain, its missing parts supplied by reference TRBV19 and TRBJ2-1, is DGGITQSPKYLFRKEGQNVTLSCEQNLNHDAMYWYRQDPGQGLRLIYYSQIVNDFQKGDIAEGYSVSREKKESFPLTVTSAQKNPTAFYLCASSIAHGNEQFFGPGTRLTVL.

This chain links TRBV9 with TRBJ1-2; 7 nucleotides match TRBD1. The V and J ends lost 4 bases and 2 bases, in that order; junction bases with no gene match: 14. The CDR3 loop spans 17 amino acids. CDR1 and CDR2 from the germline V gene are SGDLS and YYNGEE. The CDR3 reads CASSPHGGTADNYGYTF. The CDR3 DNA sequence: TGTGCCAGCAGCCCTCACGGAGGGACAGCCGACAACTATGGCTACACCTTC.

DNA for the CDR3: TGTGCCAGCAGTGAATGGACAGGGGAGTCCGAGCAGTACTTC. Translating gives CASSEWTGESEQYF. This chain joins TRBV2 and TRBJ2-7, with 9 positions matching TRBD1. V trimming: 2 bases; J trimming: 6 bases; junction bases outside the gene matches: 5. The CDR3 contains 14 residues. Germline V CDR1 and CDR2: SNHLY, FYNNEI.

The chain uses TRBV2 and TRBJ2-7; 7 nucleotides line up with TRBD2. The germline CDR1 and CDR2 sequences are SNHLY and FYNNEI. The CDR3 is 15 residues long. The J segment lost 4 bases and the V segment lost 3 bases, leaving 9 bases of the junction unmatched. DNA for the CDR3: TGTGCCAGCAGTGAGTCCCTAGCGGAAAAGTACGAGCAGTACTTC. Residues: CASSESLAEKYEQYF.

The V gene is TRBV12-1, the J gene TRBJ2-5; TRBD2 reflects the table's D call only, with no check against the DNA. TRBV12-1 is an annotated pseudogene. The CDR3 is made up of 16 amino acids. The chain's CDR3 is CASSCGTSGSQVTQYF. DNA of the CDR3: TGTGCCAGCAGCTGTGGGACTAGCGGGTCGCAAGTGACCCAGTACTTC.

The chain joins TRBV11-3 to TRBJ2-1; D is uncertain. Germline V gene sequence: CDR1 SGHNT, CDR2 YENEEA. The CDR3 consists of 14 residues. The germline V and J ends were trimmed by 4 bases and 5 bases, with 12 bases remaining between them. CDR3 in DNA: TGTGCCAGCAGCTCGCGAGCCACCAACAATGAGCAGTTCTTC. Its protein product is CASSSRATNNEQFF.

V is TRBV7-3 and J is TRBJ2-1; TRBD2 matches at 13 bases. The CDR3 is 16 amino acids. Germline V gene sequence: CDR1 SGHTA, CDR2 FQGTGA. J lost 9 bases, V lost 4 bases, and 9 bases had no gene match. The CDR3 here is CASSSHGLAGVGEQFF. Written as DNA, the CDR3 is TGTGCCAGCAGCTCCCACGGACTAGCGGGAGTCGGTGAGCAGTTCTTC.

The chain recombines TRBV5-1 with TRBJ2-5, with 7 bases matching TRBD1. With V trimmed by 0 bases and J by 1 base, 9 bases remained unmatched. Germline assignment: CDR1 SGHRS and CDR2 YFSETQ. The CDR3 consists of 17 residues. The CDR3, as DNA: TGCGCCAGCAGCTTGGGACGAGGGACAGAGATCCAAGAGACCCAGTACTTC. Its translation is CASSLGRGTEIQETQYF.

This rearrangement joins TRBV28 to TRBJ2-7, with a weak D call TRBD2 (6 bases). The CDR3 runs 16 residues. V gave up 2 bases and J gave up 0 bases, with 14 bases separating them. Germline assignment: CDR1 MDHEN and CDR2 SYDVKM. The CDR3 loop reads CASSLPERVVSYEQYF. CDR3 in DNA: TGTGCCAGCAGTTTACCGGAGCGGGTTGTCTCCTACGAGCAGTACTTC. Using reference TRBV28 and TRBJ2-7 for the parts outside the CDR3, the full variable domain is DVKVTQSSRYLVKRTGEKVFLECVQDMDHENMFWYRQDPGLGLRLIYFSYDVKMKEKGDIPEGYSVSREKKERFSLILESASTNQTSMYLCASSLPERVVSYEQYFGPGTRLTVT.